This T cell receptor beta chain comes out of a study of CD8 T cells in ankylosing spondylitis. General study points: Eight or nine highly homologous variants formed a TCR beta motif that appeared characteristic of ankylosing spondylitis blood.

This CDR3 has 13 amino acids. The V gene's germline CDR1 is SGHRS and CDR2 YFSETQ. V lost 1 base, J lost 9 bases, and 11 bases lay in between. TCRdb redid the calling of the 5' RACE reads with MiXCR, one entry per CDR3 protein. The repertoire holds about 800,000 distinct CDR3 sequences, about an eighth seen once, with under 0.6% in the top ten. On this clonotype: Its antigen is still unknown.

The rearrangement joins TRBV5-1 to TRBJ2-1; maybe TRBD2 (5 bases). Material: blood, either unsorted or a sorted T cell fraction (not recorded which). This TCR was recovered from a male donor with ankylosing spondylitis. The CDR3: CASSLSVRVEQFF. CDR3 nucleotides: TGCGCCAGCAGCTTGAGTGTGAGGGTTGAGCAGTTCTTC.